This T cell receptor (beta chain) was captured in a study of blood T cell repertoires in COVID-19. Across the study: Nucleic acid was either cDNA or gDNA, and it came from T cells, B-cell-depleted T cells, or PBMCs.

Per germline, CDR1 MNHEY and CDR2 SVGEGT. After removal of 6 bases from V and 9 bases from J, the junction contained 20 bases not matched to a gene. The CDR3 is 17 residues long. Sequenced by immunoSEQ multiplex PCR; TCRdb stores in-frame clones only, minus some. The repertoire holds around 130,000 clones, with around nine tenths as singletons. The chain joins TRBV6-2 or TRBV6-3 to TRBJ2-1, with 7 nucleotides matching TRBD2. The clonotype was recovered from a human donor in a cohort sampled during active COVID-19. The sample taken for sequencing was peripheral blood. The CDR3 nucleotides are TGTGCCAGCAGCCAACCGAGATCTAGCGGCGTTCGTGGTGAGCAGTTCTTC. Amino acid sequence: CASSQPRSSGVRGEQFF.